This TCR beta chain came from a study of T cells expressing NK-cell markers. The CDR3 spans 17 residues. Germline-derived CDR1 and CDR2 are MNHEY and SMNVEV (reference sequence). Reprocessing the 5' RACE reads, TCRdb reports a single entry for every CDR3 protein and omits DNA. Reported are 130,000 to 150,000 distinct CDR3 sequences; the ten largest clones contain roughly 12%. The chain carries TRBV27 and TRBJ2-7; TCRdb returns TRBD1, unconfirmable since there is no DNA. This TCR came from a man aged 18 to 29 in good health. Source material: blood T cells: a sorted CD56 or NKG2C T cell subset, CD4+ or CD8+ T cells, or bulk PBMC T cells (not recorded which). The CDR3 loop reads CASSLGGWGQGAYEQYF.